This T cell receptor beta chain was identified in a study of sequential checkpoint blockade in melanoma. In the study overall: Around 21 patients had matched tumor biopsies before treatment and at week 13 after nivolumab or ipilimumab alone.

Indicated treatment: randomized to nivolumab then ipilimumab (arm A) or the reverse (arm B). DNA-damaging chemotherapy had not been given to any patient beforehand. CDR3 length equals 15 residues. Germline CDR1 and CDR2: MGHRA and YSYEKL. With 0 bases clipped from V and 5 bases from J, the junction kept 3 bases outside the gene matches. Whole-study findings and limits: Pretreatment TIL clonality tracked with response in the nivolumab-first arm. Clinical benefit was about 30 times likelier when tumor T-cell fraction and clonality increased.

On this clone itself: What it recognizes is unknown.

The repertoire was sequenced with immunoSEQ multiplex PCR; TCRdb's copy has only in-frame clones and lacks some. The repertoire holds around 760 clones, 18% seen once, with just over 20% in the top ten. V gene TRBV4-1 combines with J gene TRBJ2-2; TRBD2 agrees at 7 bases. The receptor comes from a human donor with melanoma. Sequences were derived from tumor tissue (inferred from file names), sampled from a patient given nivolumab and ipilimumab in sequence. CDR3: CASSQENGGTGELFF. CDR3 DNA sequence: TGCGCCAGCAGCCAAGAGAACGGGGGGACCGGGGAGCTGTTTTTT.